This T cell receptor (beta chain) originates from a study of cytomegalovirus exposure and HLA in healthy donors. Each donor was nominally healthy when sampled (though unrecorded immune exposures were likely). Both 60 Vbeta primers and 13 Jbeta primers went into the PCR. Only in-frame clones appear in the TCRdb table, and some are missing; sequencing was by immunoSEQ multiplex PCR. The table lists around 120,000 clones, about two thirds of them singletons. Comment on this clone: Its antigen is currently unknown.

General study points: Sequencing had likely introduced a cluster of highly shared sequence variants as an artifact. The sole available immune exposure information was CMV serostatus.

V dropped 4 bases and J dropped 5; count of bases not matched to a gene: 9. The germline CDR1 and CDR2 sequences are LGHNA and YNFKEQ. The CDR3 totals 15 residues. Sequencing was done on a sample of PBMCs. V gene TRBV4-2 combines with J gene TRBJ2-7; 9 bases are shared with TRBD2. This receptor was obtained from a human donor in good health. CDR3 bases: TGTGCCAGCAGCCCTTCGGGACTAGCATTAGACGAGCAGTACTTC. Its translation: CASSPSGLALDEQYF.